One sample yielded the 26 T cell receptor beta chains listed below, sequenced in a study of blood T cell repertoires in COVID-19. Generated by immunoSEQ multiplex PCR, the TCRdb table keeps only in-frame clones and is missing some. The data contain about 290,000 clones, approximately 90% of them singletons. The source material was peripheral blood. The receptors here all came from a man aged 40-49 years with acute or convalescent COVID-19.

The V call is TRBV2, the J call TRBJ1-4; tentative D call: TRBD1 (6 bases). This CDR3 region has 14 residues. V dropped 3 bases and J dropped 6 bases, with 11 bases sitting between them. The V gene's germline CDR1 is SNHLY and CDR2 FYNNEI. The CDR3 loop is CASSEGGAYEKLFF. CDR3 in DNA: TGTGCCAGCAGTGAGGGGGGGGCCTATGAAAAACTGTTTTTT.

This clone was picked up one time. V usage is TRBV11-2 and J usage is TRBJ2-7; D may be TRBD1 (6 bases). Germline V CDR1 and CDR2: SGHAT, FQNNGV. V lost 5 bases and J lost 1, with 21 bases in between. The CDR3 spans 17 residues. The CDR3 DNA sequence: TGTGCCAGCAGCCCTACCCTCGGACAGCTTCGATCCTACGAGCAGTACTTC. This encodes CASSPTLGQLRSYEQYF.

The V and J genes are TRBV2 and TRBJ2-1; no reliable D call. The germline gives CDR1 SNHLY, CDR2 FYNNEI. Trimming removed 4 bases from V and 3 bases from J, with 4 bases in between. This CDR3 is 12 amino acids long. The chain's CDR3 is CASSANYNEQFF. CDR3 sequence (DNA): TGTGCCAGCAGTGCCAACTACAATGAGCAGTTCTTC. Supplemented by reference TRBV2 and TRBJ2-1, the full variable domain reads EPEVTQTPSHQVTQMGQEVILRCVPISNHLYFYWYRQILGQKVEFLVSFYNNEISEKSEIFDDQFSVERPDGSNFTLKIRSTKLEDSAMYFCASSANYNEQFFGPGTRLTVL.

In the case of this clone: Within the sample, other DNA sequences also encode this same CDR3. The V call is TRBV7-9, the J call TRBJ1-1, with 7 bases matching TRBD1. Per the germline V gene, CDR1 is SEHNR and CDR2 is FQNEAQ (reference sequence). V lost 1 base, J lost 2 bases, and 1 base stayed unmatched. The CDR3 length is 14 residues. The CDR3, as DNA: TGTGCCAGCAGCTTAGGACAGGGAAACACTGAAGCTTTCTTT. Translation gives CASSLGQGNTEAFF.

The gene calls are TRBV5-6 and TRBJ1-5; D perhaps matches TRBD1 (6 bases). Trimming cost V 2 bases and J 3 bases, with 9 bases left between them. Per germline, CDR1 SGHDT and CDR2 YYEEEE. The CDR3 is 14 residues long. Here the CDR3 reads CASSFGQHNQPQHF. Written as DNA, the CDR3 is TGTGCCAGCAGCTTCGGACAGCACAATCAGCCCCAGCATTTT. The whole variable domain, filled in from reference TRBV5-6 and TRBJ1-5, reads DAGVTQSPTHLIKTRGQQVTLRCSPKSGHDTVSWYQQALGQGPQFIFQYYEEEERQRGNFPDRFSGHQFPNYSSELNVNALLLGDSALYLCASSFGQHNQPQHFGDGTRLSIL.

The chain links TRBV28 to TRBJ1-2; TRBD1 is a possible D gene (6 bases). V gave up 6 bases and J gave up 14 bases, with 19 bases separating them. CDR3 length equals 12 residues. The germline gives CDR1 MDHEN, CDR2 SYDVKM. The CDR3 region has the DNA TGTGCCAGCAGATTGCGGCTCGGGGGGCATACCTTC. Its protein is CASRLRLGGHTF.

This chain links TRBV3-1 (or the pseudogene TRBV3-2) with TRBJ1-4, with 9 bases matching TRBD1. The CDR3 length is 15 residues. J gave up 6 bases and V 4 bases, and 6 bases lay outside the gene matches. Per germline, CDR1 LGHDT and CDR2 YNNKEL (reference sequence). DNA of the CDR3: TGTGCCAGCAGCCTAAGAGGACAGGGGCATGAAAAACTGTTTTTT. Translated, it gives CASSLRGQGHEKLFF.

The chain links TRBV24-1 to TRBJ2-1; TRBD1 matches 9 bases. The CDR3 contains 16 residues. Germline trimming cut 4 bases from V and 6 bases from J; bases unmatched to any gene: 9. CDR1 and CDR2 from the germline V gene are KGHDR and SFDVKD. Here the CDR3 reads CATSDPGTGSVNEQFF. For the CDR3, the DNA is TGTGCCACCAGTGACCCCGGGACAGGGTCGGTCAATGAGCAGTTCTTC.

Notes on this clone: The junction and the germline gene differ at one end; a read error may be behind it. The rearrangement uses TRBV2 and TRBJ2-1; 7 bases align to TRBD2. The germline V gene has CDR1 SNHLY and CDR2 FYNNEI. The CDR3 runs 15 residues. CDR3 region: CASSEAGSSYNEQFF. The CDR3 bases are TGTGCCAGCAGCGAAGCGGGGAGCTCCTACAATGAGCAGTTCTTC.

The sample holds one count of this clone. The CDR3 coding sequence is TGTGCCAGCACCCCTGGTGGGAGACTCCCCATGAACACTGAAGCTTTCTTT. Protein sequence: CASTPGGRLPMNTEAFF. The chain uses TRBV5-6 and TRBJ1-1; D gene uncertain. From germline, CDR1 is SGHDT and CDR2 YYEEEE. Trimming left V 6 bases short and J 0 bases short, with 21 bases between. The CDR3 length is 17 residues.

This clone was seen once. V usage is TRBV6-5 and J usage is TRBJ2-7; weak D call: TRBD1 (6 bases). V was clipped by 6 bases and J by 1 base, with 13 bases between them. Germline V gene data show CDR1 as MNHEY and CDR2 as SVGAGI. The CDR3 spans 14 residues. The DNA of the CDR3 is TGTGCCAGCAGGCGAGAAGGGGGTTCCTACGAGCAGTACTTC. It codes for CASRREGGSYEQYF.

The chain carries TRBV5-1 and TRBJ1-2, with 8 bases lining up with TRBD1. The CDR3 length is 17 residues. From germline, CDR1 is SGHRS and CDR2 YFSETQ. V lost 0 bases, J lost 8 bases, and 15 bases stayed unmatched. This CDR3 is CASSLARRYGQGGGYTF. CDR3 DNA sequence: TGCGCCAGCAGCTTGGCTCGTCGTTACGGACAGGGCGGCGGCTACACCTTC.

CDR3 in DNA: TGTGCCAGCAGTTACTCGGACAGGGCAGGTGGCTACACCTTC. Protein: CASSYSDRAGGYTF. The V gene is TRBV6-5, the J gene TRBJ1-2; TRBD1 agrees at 8 bases. The junction had 4 bases not matched to a gene; V was cut back by 0 bases and J by 7 bases. There are 14 residues in the CDR3. CDR1 is MNHEY, CDR2 SVGAGI, per germline.

The chain has TRBV7-9 and TRBJ1-3; D may be TRBD1 (5 bases). Trimming left V 10 bases short and J 7 bases short, with 8 bases between. CDR1 and CDR2 (germline): SEHNR, FQNEAQ (reference sequence). The CDR3 loop spans 10 amino acids. CDR3 sequence (DNA): TGTGCCACGGGGGGGAACACCATATATTTT. Amino acids: CATGGNTIYF.

The genes are TRBV10-3 and TRBJ2-6; TRBD1 might be the D (6 bases). CDR3 size: 20 residues. Per the germline V gene, CDR1 is ENHRY and CDR2 is SYGVKD. V lost 2 bases and J lost 0, with 20 bases in between. The CDR3 loop is CAISELHLGQPPSGANVLTF. Here the CDR3 DNA reads TGTGCCATCAGTGAGCTCCATCTCGGACAGCCTCCCTCTGGGGCCAACGTCCTGACTTTC.

The chain links TRBV11-2 to TRBJ2-1; 11 bases match TRBD2. V dropped 5 bases and J dropped 0; count of bases not matched to a gene: 6. Germline V CDR1 and CDR2: SGHAT, FQNNGV. This CDR3 is built from 17 residues. The DNA for the CDR3 is TGTGCCAGCAGCCACACTAGCGGGAGTTACTCCTACAATGAGCAGTTCTTC. Amino acid sequence: CASSHTSGSYSYNEQFF.

This chain links TRBV6-5 with TRBJ1-2, with TRBD1 matching 10 bases. The V segment lost 5 bases and the J segment 4 bases; nucleotides outside the gene matches: 7. CDR1 is MNHEY and CDR2 is SVGAGI in the germline V gene. The CDR3 runs 15 residues. This CDR3 reads CASSPQTGGGYGYTF. In DNA, the CDR3 is TGTGCCAGCAGTCCCCAGACAGGGGGCGGCTATGGCTACACCTTC.

The rearrangement links TRBV29-1 to TRBJ1-2; 8 bases agree with TRBD1. The trim removed 2 bases at V and 8 bases at J, leaving 10 bases unmatched. Germline V CDR1 and CDR2: SQVTM, ANQGSEA. CDR3 length equals 14 residues. The CDR3 spells CSVELDRTGQGYTF. The DNA for the CDR3 is TGCAGCGTTGAACTAGATAGGACAGGGCAAGGCTACACCTTC.

This chain uses TRBV3-1 (or the pseudogene TRBV3-2) with TRBJ2-6; D is undetermined. CDR1 LGHDT and CDR2 YNNKEL come from the germline V gene (reference sequence). The CDR3 has 14 residues. The ends were cut back, 1 base at V and 3 bases at J, with 4 bases in the middle. As DNA, the CDR3 is TGTGCCAGCAGCCAAGCGGGTGGGGCCAACGTCCTGACTTTC. Its protein is CASSQAGGANVLTF.

The rearrangement uses TRBV10-3 and TRBJ1-3; no clear D gene. Trimming removed 11 bases at V and 7 bases at J, with 18 bases between. Germline values: CDR1 ENHRY, CDR2 SYGVKD. This CDR3 comprises 13 residues. CDR3 protein: CAVYGLFGNTIYF. The DNA for the CDR3 is TGTGCCGTTTACGGACTATTCGGGAACACCATATATTTT.

The CDR3 here is CASSQDLLVPYEQYF. The CDR3 coding sequence is TGTGCCAGCAGCCAAGATCTACTGGTCCCATACGAGCAGTACTTC. This chain links TRBV4-2 with TRBJ2-7; unclear D gene. The V gene lost 0 bases and the J gene lost 4 bases, with 13 bases spanning the gap. This CDR3 spans 15 amino acids. CDR1 and CDR2 (germline): LGHNA, YNFKEQ.

The rearrangement joins TRBV19 to TRBJ1-6; a weak D match, TRBD1 (5 bases). The CDR3 runs 13 residues. Trimming took off 5 bases at V and 8 bases at J, with 10 bases between the two ends. Germline V gives CDR1 LNHDA, CDR2 SQIVND (reference sequence). The CDR3 protein is CASSGQGDSPLHF. DNA of the CDR3: TGTGCCAGTAGTGGGCAGGGCGATTCACCCCTCCACTTT.

This chain links TRBV5-1 with TRBJ1-1; no clear D gene. This CDR3 has 15 amino acids. Germline V lookup: CDR1 SGHRS, CDR2 YFSETQ. Trimming pared 0 bases from V and 0 bases from J, leaving 9 bases between. The CDR3 spells CASSLGSPMNTEAFF. For the CDR3, the DNA is TGCGCCAGCAGCTTGGGGAGTCCAATGAACACTGAAGCTTTCTTT.

The V and J genes are TRBV7-8 and TRBJ1-4; D gene ambiguous. The CDR3 sequence is 16 residues long. CDR1 and CDR2 (germline): SGHVS, FQNEAQ. The germline V and J ends were trimmed by 2 bases and 5 bases, with 15 bases remaining between them. The CDR3 coding sequence is TGTGCCAGCAGCTTATGGACCCGGGGAACGAATGAAAAACTGTTTTTT. As protein: CASSLWTRGTNEKLFF. Complete variable domain (other parts from reference TRBV7-8 and TRBJ1-4): GAGVSQSPRYKVAKRGQDVALRCDPISGHVSLFWYQQALGQGPEFLTYFQNEAQLDKSGLPSDRFFAERPEGSVSTLKIQRTQQEDSAVYLCASSLWTRGTNEKLFFGSGTQLSVL.

The chain combines TRBV27 with TRBJ1-5; 7 nucleotides agree with TRBD1. V shed 5 bases, J shed 7 bases, and the junction held 17 bases outside the gene matches. Germline V gene sequence: CDR1 MNHEY, CDR2 SMNVEV (reference sequence). This CDR3 is built from 17 residues. In nucleotides, the CDR3 is TGTGCCAGCAGTCCCAATGGGAGGACAGGAGGGGGACAGCCCCAGCATTTT. Protein product: CASSPNGRTGGGQPQHF.

This chain connects TRBV5-6 to TRBJ1-1; 7 nucleotides match TRBD1. After removal of 4 bases from V and 8 bases from J, the junction contained 5 bases not matched to a gene. The CDR3 covers 12 residues. Germline lookup yields CDR1 SGHDT and CDR2 YYEEEE. Here the CDR3 reads CASSVLGQEAFF. The CDR3 coding sequence is TGTGCCAGCAGCGTGTTGGGACAGGAAGCTTTCTTT. Full variable domain (remainder filled in from reference TRBV5-6 and TRBJ1-1): DAGVTQSPTHLIKTRGQQVTLRCSPKSGHDTVSWYQQALGQGPQFIFQYYEEEERQRGNFPDRFSGHQFPNYSSELNVNALLLGDSALYLCASSVLGQEAFFGQGTRLTVV.